This record concerns one T cell receptor beta chain sequence. Its antigen is still unknown. These data are taken from a study of shared clonotypes between healthy human individuals. Study findings and constraints: Clonotypes shared by all four sorted-subset donors had higher generation probabilities than non-shared clonotypes. Researchers sampled only blood; tissue repertoires likely differ. Among several donors, approximately 5.4% of naive CD4 clonotypes were found in common.

CDR3 length: 15 residues. Germline CDR1 reads MDHEN; CDR2 reads SYDVKM. The V and J ends lost 5 bases and 5 bases respectively, with 19 bases between them. The repertoire was sequenced with immunoSEQ multiplex PCR; TCRdb's copy has only in-frame clones and lacks some. The data contain about 610,000 clones, approximately 96% of them singletons. Naive CD8 cells, CD45RO-negative and positively selected for CCR7, excluded terminally differentiated effector memory CD45RA+ cells. All participating donors were Caucasian adults from Nashville, Tennessee. The chain employs TRBV28 and TRBJ2-7; D tentatively fits TRBD1 or TRBD2 (6 bases each). The source is a woman in her 30s in good health. The specimen was naive CD8+ T cells sorted from blood. The CDR3, as DNA: TGTGCCAGCAGTGATCCCCCTGGGGGGCGGGACGAGCAGTACTTC. It encodes CASSDPPGGRDEQYF.